Following are 21 T cell receptor beta chains from one sample sequenced in a study of T-cell reconstitution after alpha-beta-depleted transplantation in children. As it was prepared, the TCRbeta library received unique molecular identifiers. TCRdb reanalysed the PCR reads using MiXCR and keeps one entry per CDR3 protein. The repertoire holds approximately 490,000 distinct CDR3 sequences, around 13% seen once, with about 5.4% in the top ten. Sequencing was performed on PBMCs from the stem cell graft donor, taken from the stem cell graft. These receptors were obtained from a human donor who donated a stem cell graft to a child with combined immunodeficiency.

Only a few counts were recorded for this clonotype. The chain is built from TRBV7-8 and TRBJ2-5; TRBD2 aligns across 9 bases. Germline trimming cut 1 base from V and 5 bases from J; bases unmatched to any gene: 8. The CDR3 totals 16 residues. CDR1 is SGHVS and CDR2 is FQNEAQ in the germline V gene. CDR3: CASSLVAGGPSETQYF. The DNA for the CDR3 is TGTGCCAGCAGCTTAGTTGCGGGGGGGCCGTCGGAGACCCAGTACTTC.

This clonotype was seen more than once but under ten times. This chain connects TRBV28 to TRBJ2-7; D tentatively fits TRBD1 or TRBD2 (5 bases each). From germline, CDR1 is MDHEN and CDR2 SYDVKM. There are 14 residues in the CDR3. The germline V and J ends were trimmed by 5 bases and 4 bases, with 15 bases remaining between them. Here the CDR3 reads CASSVSGTMYEQYF. CDR3 DNA: TGTGCCAGCAGTGTATCCGGGACGATGTACGAGCAGTACTTC.

The chain has TRBV29-1 and TRBJ2-7, with 8 bases aligning to TRBD1. With V trimmed by 4 bases and J by 3 bases, 2 bases remained unmatched. The CDR3 has 12 residues. Germline values: CDR1 SQVTM, CDR2 ANQGSEA. The CDR3 DNA is TGCAGCGTTGTAGGACAGGGCTACGAGCAGTACTTC. Encoded protein: CSVVGQGYEQYF.

The genes are TRBV6-5 and TRBJ1-1; no clear D gene. The germline gives CDR1 MNHEY, CDR2 SVGAGI. Deletions cut 0 bases from V and 0 bases from J, with 5 bases between. The CDR3 contains 14 residues. Here the CDR3 reads CASSYSELNTEAFF. CDR3 DNA: TGTGCCAGCAGTTACTCAGAGTTGAACACTGAAGCTTTCTTT.

On this clonotype: Lacking the conserved final phenylalanine or tryptophan, this CDR3 likely reflects a read error. No DNA is shown, since the ends of the CDR3 on it are uncertain; the CDR3 is the one TCRdb lists. J is TRBJ1-2 and V is TRBV10-1; the table gives TRBD1 as D, unverified against the DNA. The length of the CDR3 is 9 amino acids, counting both ends. Germline CDR1 and CDR2: WNHNN and SYGVQD (reference sequence). CDR3 sequence reads: CARALGGRL.

This clonotype came up a few times. The genes are TRBV11-1 and TRBJ2-7, with D unresolved. The germline gives CDR1 SGHAT, CDR2 FQDESV (reference sequence). The CDR3 totals 13 residues. Trimming took 5 bases from V and 6 from J, leaving 14 bases between them. CDR3 in amino acids: CASSIRVTGEQYF. For the CDR3, the DNA is TGTGCCAGCAGCATCCGGGTGACGGGCGAGCAGTACTTC.

This rearrangement joins TRBV5-6 to TRBJ2-3, with D uncertain. Deletions cut 4 bases from V and 9 bases from J, with 15 bases between. The germline gives CDR1 SGHDT, CDR2 YYEEEE. The CDR3 loop spans 13 amino acids. The CDR3 bases are TGTGCCAGCAGCGTGCCTCCCTCCTGGACGCAGTATTTT. This gives the protein CASSVPPSWTQYF. Drawing the rest from reference TRBV5-6 and TRBJ2-3, the complete variable domain is DAGVTQSPTHLIKTRGQQVTLRCSPKSGHDTVSWYQQALGQGPQFIFQYYEEEERQRGNFPDRFSGHQFPNYSSELNVNALLLGDSALYLCASSVPPSWTQYFGPGTRLTVL.

This clonotype came up a few times. The chain couples TRBV10-2 to TRBJ2-7, with a weak D call TRBD1 (6 bases). Germline V CDR1 and CDR2: WSHSY, SAAADI. The V and J ends lost 8 bases and 2 bases respectively, with 16 bases between them. The CDR3 length is 14 residues. CDR3 coding DNA: TGCGCCAGCCTCGATATCGACAGGACCTACGAGCAGTACTTC. This translates into CASLDIDRTYEQYF.

The count of this clonotype is one. Being one base from a much bigger clone, this may be a read error. The J gene is TRBJ1-1, the V gene TRBV6-2 or TRBV6-3; D not resolved. The CDR3 length is 13 residues. Deletions cut 2 bases from V and 1 base from J, with 5 bases between. CDR1 is MNHEY and CDR2 is SVGEGT in the germline V gene. CDR3 region: CASSYKPNTEAFF. CDR3 bases: TGTGCCAGCAGTTACAAGCCGAACACTGAAGCTTTCTTT.

The V call is TRBV10-3, the J call TRBJ1-5, with no clear D. Germline V lookup: CDR1 ENHRY, CDR2 SYGVKD. Trimming took off 3 bases at V and 4 bases at J, with 10 bases between the two ends. The CDR3 is made up of 14 amino acids. CDR3 protein: CAISDTLENQPQHF. The CDR3 nucleotides are TGTGCCATCAGTGATACGTTGGAGAATCAGCCCCAGCATTTT.

This clonotype showed up many times. J is TRBJ2-1 and V is TRBV7-9, with 9 positions matching TRBD1. CDR1 and CDR2 (germline): SEHNR, FQNEAQ (reference sequence). V was clipped by 6 bases and J by 7 bases; unmatched bases: 13. CDR3 length equals 16 residues. In nucleotides, the CDR3 is TGTGCCAGCAGTCCGATGGGGGACAGGGTTAGAAATGAGCAGTTCTTC. Its translation: CASSPMGDRVRNEQFF.

The V gene is TRBV6-2 or TRBV6-3, the J gene TRBJ1-5; the D is unclear. V was clipped by 4 bases and J by 1 base, with 17 bases between them. The V gene's germline CDR1 is MNHEY and CDR2 SVGEGT. This CDR3 region has 17 residues. As DNA, the CDR3 is TGTGCCAGCAGTTCTCGGCCAGGCCGAAAAAGCAATCAGCCCCAGCATTTT. It codes for CASSSRPGRKSNQPQHF.

This clonotype was seen more than once but under ten times. This chain joins TRBV6-2 or TRBV6-3 and TRBJ2-5; no definite D call. V was pared by 6 bases and J by 3 bases, with 11 bases between. The CDR3 spans 13 residues. The germline gives CDR1 MNHEY, CDR2 SVGEGT. DNA of the CDR3: TGTGCCAGCAGGAAGGGAATCGAAGAGACCCAGTACTTC. Translating it yields CASRKGIEETQYF.

J is TRBJ2-1 and V is TRBV24-1; a possible D gene is TRBD2 (6 bases). This CDR3 is built from 15 residues. Deletions cut 1 base from V and 0 bases from J, with 6 bases between. Germline CDR1 KGHDR, CDR2 SFDVKD. CDR3 amino acids: CATSDFGGSYNEQFF. The CDR3, as DNA: TGTGCCACCAGTGATTTCGGGGGCTCCTACAATGAGCAGTTCTTC.

The CDR3 sequence is CASSLAPTDNEQFF. CDR3 nucleotides: TGTGCCAGCAGTTTAGCCCCGACTGACAATGAGCAGTTCTTC. This sequence joins TRBV12-3 or TRBV12-4 and TRBJ2-1; D gene unclear. CDR3 size: 14 residues. The V gene lost 0 bases and the J gene lost 5 bases, with 8 bases spanning the gap.

The chain's CDR3 is CASSLVGFDDTQYF. The CDR3 bases are TGTGCCAGCAGTTTAGTGGGATTTGATGATACGCAGTATTTT. This chain links TRBV12-3 or TRBV12-4 with TRBJ2-3; the D is unclear. The length of the CDR3 is 14 residues. V was trimmed by 1 base and J by 6 bases, leaving 11 bases between them.

Ten or more counts support this clonotype. This chain uses TRBV12-3 or TRBV12-4 with TRBJ2-7; D perhaps matches TRBD1 (6 bases). The CDR3 loop spans 14 amino acids. V was trimmed by 3 bases and J by 2 bases, leaving 11 bases between them. DNA of the CDR3: TGTGCCAGCAGTTTTGTGGGGGCCACCTACGAGCAGTACTTC. Translation gives CASSFVGATYEQYF.

This clonotype came up a few times. The chain uses TRBV6-5 and TRBJ1-5; TRBD1 is a possible D gene (5 bases). The length of the CDR3 is 14 residues. V was clipped by 2 bases and J by 4 bases, with 9 bases between them. Germline V CDR1 and CDR2: MNHEY, SVGAGI. CDR3 in DNA: TGTGCCAGCAGTTACCGGGCAGGGAATCAGCCCCAGCATTTT. Residues: CASSYRAGNQPQHF.

This clonotype was recorded many times. CDR3 in DNA: TGCGCCAGCAGCCGCGGGGCCAGCTCCTACAATGAGCAGTTCTTC. It is translated as CASSRGASSYNEQFF. The V gene is TRBV5-1, the J gene TRBJ2-1, with D perhaps TRBD2 (6 bases). The CDR3 extends over 15 amino acids. Germline V lookup: CDR1 SGHRS, CDR2 YFSETQ. V lost 4 bases, J lost 0 bases, and 11 bases lay in between.

This clonotype was seen repeatedly, ten times or more. V and J are TRBV27 and TRBJ2-2; a weak D match, TRBD1 (6 bases). Germline-derived CDR1 and CDR2 are MNHEY and SMNVEV (reference sequence). Trimming stripped 5 bases from V and 6 bases from J, with 16 bases between. The CDR3 consists of 15 residues. In DNA, the CDR3 is TGTGCCAGCAGTCTTCAACAACAGGGTGCCGGGGAGCTGTTTTTT. Protein: CASSLQQQGAGELFF.

DNA of the CDR3: TGTGCTAGTGCATCGTATAATTCACCCCTCCACTTT. This encodes CASASYNSPLHF. The chain employs TRBV12-5 and TRBJ1-6, with D hard to call. Germline V lookup: CDR1 LGHNT, CDR2 FRNRAP. CDR3 length: 12 amino acids. V gave up 7 bases and J gave up 4 bases, with 5 bases separating them. Full variable domain (missing parts from reference TRBV12-5 and TRBJ1-6): DARVTQTPRHKVTEMGQEVTMRCQPILGHNTVFWYRQTMMQGLELLAYFRNRAPLDDSGMPKDRFSAEMPDATLATLKIQPSEPRDSAVYFCASASYNSPLHFGNGTRLTVT.